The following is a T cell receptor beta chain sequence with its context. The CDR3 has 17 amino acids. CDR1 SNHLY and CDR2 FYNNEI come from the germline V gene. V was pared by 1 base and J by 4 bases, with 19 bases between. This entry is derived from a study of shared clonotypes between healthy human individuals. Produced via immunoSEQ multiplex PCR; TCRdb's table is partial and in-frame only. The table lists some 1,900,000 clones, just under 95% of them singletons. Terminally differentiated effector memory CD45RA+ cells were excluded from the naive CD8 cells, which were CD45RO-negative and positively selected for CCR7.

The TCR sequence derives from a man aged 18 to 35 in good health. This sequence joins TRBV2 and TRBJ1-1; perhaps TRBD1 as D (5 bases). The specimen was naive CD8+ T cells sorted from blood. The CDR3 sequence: CASSEDGVGVMGTEAFF. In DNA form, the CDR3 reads TGTGCCAGCAGTGAAGACGGGGTAGGGGTGATGGGCACTGAAGCTTTCTTT.